This T cell receptor (beta chain) was observed in a study of cytomegalovirus exposure and HLA in healthy donors. Separation from the roughly 690-subject first cohort characterized the roughly 120-subject validation cohort, to which the donors belonged. General study points: Overall, about 160 TCR beta chains were annotated as cytomegalovirus-associated. Reportedly, cytomegalovirus status was diagnosed with high sensitivity and specificity. Rare sequences made up most TCRs, while some public TCRs were found in many donors.

On this clone itself: Its cognate antigen is unknown.

The CDR3 consists of 12 residues. Germline values: CDR1 MNHEY, CDR2 SVGAGI. The V end lost 6 bases, the J end lost 2 bases, and 8 bases lay between the germline ends. TCRdb's table, derived via immunoSEQ multiplex PCR, lists solely in-frame clones and lacks some. This table holds roughly 270,000 clones, around 87% found once. Sequencing was done on a sample of PBMCs. The gene calls are TRBV6-5 and TRBJ2-7, with D unresolved. The clonotype originates from a woman aged 18 to 35 in good health and CMV-seronegative. The CDR3 DNA reads as TGTGCCAGCAGAGACACAGCCTACGAGCAGTACTTC. Protein: CASRDTAYEQYF.